This entry lists 8 T cell receptor beta chains sequenced from one sample in a study of blood T cell repertoires in COVID-19. Some clones are missing from TCRdb's copy, which holds only in-frame ones; the method was immunoSEQ multiplex PCR. Here the sample spans under 200,000 clones, more than 75% being singletons. The specimen was peripheral blood. These receptors were obtained from a man aged 18 to 35 with active or convalescent COVID-19.

This chain links TRBV4-2 with TRBJ2-1, with TRBD2 matching over 8 bases. Trimming took 0 bases from V and 5 from J; bases not matched to a gene: 6. CDR3 length: 16 residues. Germline V gene data show CDR1 as LGHNA and CDR2 as YNFKEQ. This CDR3 is CASSQDPSGGNNEQFF. The CDR3 coding sequence is TGTGCCAGCAGCCAAGATCCCAGCGGGGGCAACAATGAGCAGTTCTTC.

The V gene is TRBV7-9, the J gene TRBJ2-1, with 9 bases lining up with TRBD1. Germline V gene sequence: CDR1 SEHNR, CDR2 FQNEAQ (reference sequence). The CDR3 extends over 14 amino acids. The junction had 2 bases not matched to a gene; V was cut back by 1 base and J by 7 bases. CDR3 DNA sequence: TGTGCCAGCAGCTTAGGAGACAGGGGGAATGAGCAGTTCTTC. It is translated as CASSLGDRGNEQFF.

The chain joins TRBV7-6 to TRBJ2-1, with D perhaps TRBD1 (6 bases). Germline V gene sequence: CDR1 SGHVS, CDR2 FNYEAQ. V lost 5 bases to trimming and J lost 3 bases, with 23 bases between them. The CDR3 totals 18 residues. CDR3 nucleotides: TGTGCCAGCAGCCCGGCCCCGGGCGGAGGACAGAACTACAATGAGCAGTTCTTC. It encodes CASSPAPGGGQNYNEQFF.

The chain recombines TRBV7-3 with TRBJ2-1; D gene ambiguous. The CDR3 runs 15 residues. Trimming removed 0 bases from V and 6 bases from J, with 12 bases in between. Germline CDR1 SGHTA, CDR2 FQGTGA. CDR3 sequence reads: CASSLTRLPGNEQFF. Written as DNA, the CDR3 is TGTGCCAGCAGCTTAACGCGCCTACCGGGCAATGAGCAGTTCTTC.

J is TRBJ2-3 and V is TRBV6-4, with TRBD2 identical over 8 bases. Unmatched junction bases numbered 8, after V lost 6 bases and J lost 3 bases. The germline V gene encodes CDR1 MRHNA and CDR2 SNTAGT. The CDR3 extends over 15 amino acids. The CDR3 nucleotides read TGTGCCAGCAGCCCAAGCGGGGGTGGTACAGATACGCAGTATTTT. Translated, it gives CASSPSGGGTDTQYF.

The V call is TRBV4-3, the J call TRBJ1-2; tentative D call: TRBD1 (6 bases). With 4 bases removed from V and 8 bases from J, the gap between germline ends came to 20 bases. The CDR3 loop spans 15 amino acids. CDR1 is LGHNA, CDR2 YSLEER, per germline. CDR3 protein: CASSPTLGNRVGYTF. Written as DNA, the CDR3 is TGCGCCAGCAGCCCCACGTTGGGAAACAGGGTCGGCTACACCTTC.

This rearrangement joins TRBV29-1 to TRBJ2-6; D is unclear. V lost 4 bases and J 1 base, leaving 14 bases between the germline ends. Germline-derived CDR1 and CDR2 are SQVTM and ANQGSEA. The CDR3 covers 16 residues. CDR3: CSVVIVRPSGANVLTF. The CDR3 nucleotides are TGCAGCGTTGTAATCGTGAGGCCTTCTGGGGCCAACGTCCTGACTTTC.

The chain employs TRBV24-1 and TRBJ2-1; 8 bases agree with TRBD2. The CDR3 has 17 amino acids. Germline V gene lookup returns CDR1 KGHDR and CDR2 SFDVKD. V was clipped by 0 bases and J by 4 bases; unmatched bases: 7. This chain's CDR3 is CATSDLSGGRSYNEQFF. CDR3 nucleotide sequence: TGTGCCACCAGTGATTTGTCCGGCGGGAGGTCATACAATGAGCAGTTCTTC.